The T cell receptor (beta chain) under discussion was sequenced for a study of T cell responses to AZD1222 COVID-19 vaccine. Regarding this clone: The target antigen is unknown.

Study-level findings and limits: Only after the peak T cell response were repertoires sampled.

Data came from immunoSEQ multiplex PCR; TCRdb stores just in-frame clones and leaves some out. The sample comprises about 84,000 clones, approximately 85% of which are singletons, and about 10% rests with the top ten. CDR3 length equals 13 residues. The V gene's germline CDR1 is MNHEY and CDR2 SMNVEV (reference sequence). Between the trimmed V and J ends, which lost 8 bases and 1 base, there was a span of 11 bases. The sequence derives from an adult who received the AZD1222 COVID-19 vaccine. This sample comprised peripheral blood, obtained 28 days after the second AZD1222 dose. The chain employs TRBV27 and TRBJ1-1, with D possibly matching TRBD1 (5 bases). DNA of the CDR3: TGTGCCAGCTATATCAGGGAGAACACTGAAGCTTTCTTT. It codes for CASYIRENTEAFF.